The 10 T cell receptor beta chains listed next were all sequenced from one sample in a study of radiation and T cells in renal cell carcinoma. TCRdb keeps only in-frame clones here, not all; method: immunoSEQ multiplex PCR. The sample holds 45,000 to 65,000 clones; 60% to 85% are singletons and the top ten take 7.3%. Documented time point: baseline pretreatment blood. Treatment meaning: 15 Gy SBRT to primary tumor, nephrectomy 4 weeks later. This material consisted of blood, taken from a patient whose treatment included radiotherapy and nephrectomy. These receptor sequences come from a man between 60 and 75 years old with renal cell carcinoma.

This chain connects TRBV30 to TRBJ2-3; TRBD1 or TRBD2 may be the D gene (5 bases each). The ends were cut back, 4 bases at V and 1 base at J, with 9 bases in the middle. The CDR3 is 13 amino acids. The germline V gene encodes CDR1 GTSNPN and CDR2 SVGIG (reference sequence). CDR3 protein: CAWTGARTDTQYF. Here the CDR3 DNA reads TGTGCCTGGACCGGGGCACGCACAGATACGCAGTATTTT.

This chain connects TRBV5-1 to TRBJ2-2; 11 bases are shared with TRBD1. CDR3 length: 16 residues. J was trimmed by 4 bases and V by 3 bases; bases with no gene match: 5. Germline CDR1 SGHRS, CDR2 YFSETQ. CDR3 DNA: TGCGCCAGCAGCTGGGGGACAGGGGGATCCACCGGGGAGCTGTTTTTT. This codes for CASSWGTGGSTGELFF.

This clone was counted between two and nine times. The chain has TRBV5-4 and TRBJ1-1; D gene uncertain. Germline V lookup: CDR1 SGHNT, CDR2 YYREEE (reference sequence). Between the trimmed V and J ends, which lost 4 bases and 8 bases, there was a span of 12 bases. The CDR3 runs to 12 residues. The CDR3 bases are TGTGCCAGCAGCGTGCCGGGTGTCGAAGCTTTCTTT. Its protein product is CASSVPGVEAFF.

This rearrangement joins TRBV30 to TRBJ1-2; D is perhaps TRBD1 (5 bases). The length of the CDR3 is 13 residues. CDR1 GTSNPN and CDR2 SVGIG come from the germline V gene (reference sequence). Trimming cost V 2 bases and J 7 bases, with 14 bases left between them. CDR3 in DNA: TGTGCCTGGAGTTGGGGACTAAGACGTGGCTACACCTTC. This translates into CAWSWGLRRGYTF.

The DNA of the CDR3 is TGTGCCAGCAGGGAGGGCAGCTCTGGAAACACCATATATTTT. The encoded protein is CASREGSSGNTIYF. The chain carries TRBV13 and TRBJ1-3; D not certain. Trimming left V 6 bases short and J 0 bases short, with 9 bases between. The germline V gene has CDR1 PRHDT and CDR2 FYEKMQ (reference sequence). The CDR3 is 14 residues long.

The V call is TRBV7-2, the J call TRBJ2-5; D remains unclear. Germline loops: CDR1 SGHTA, CDR2 FQGNSA. V was shortened by 5 bases and J by 0 bases, with 4 bases between the two germline ends. This CDR3 is 12 amino acids long. The CDR3 sequence: CASSPYQETQYF. Here the CDR3 DNA reads TGTGCCAGCAGCCCCTACCAAGAGACCCAGTACTTC. The variable domain in full, completed from reference TRBV7-2 and TRBJ2-5, reads GAGVSQSPSNKVTEKGKDVELRCDPISGHTALYWYRQSLGQGLEFLIYFQGNSAPDKSGLPSDRFSAERTGGSVSTLTIQRTQQEDSAVYLCASSPYQETQYFGPGTRLLVL.

The chain joins TRBV6-4 to TRBJ2-7; 7 positions agree with TRBD1. CDR3 size: 14 residues. Unmatched junction bases numbered 4, after V lost 5 bases and J lost 0 bases. Per germline, CDR1 MRHNA and CDR2 SNTAGT. CDR3 DNA: TGTGCCAGCAGTAAAGGGGGCGACTCCTACGAGCAGTACTTC. As protein: CASSKGGDSYEQYF.

The chain joins TRBV7-7 to TRBJ2-3; 8 bases match TRBD2. Germline V gene lookup returns CDR1 SSHAT and CDR2 FNYEAQ (reference sequence). CDR3 size: 14 residues. The J segment lost 4 bases and the V segment lost 5 bases, leaving 5 bases of the junction unmatched. CDR3 sequence: CASSQGLAADTQYF. CDR3 DNA: TGTGCCAGCAGCCAAGGACTAGCAGCAGATACGCAGTATTTT. The whole variable domain, filled in from reference TRBV7-7 and TRBJ2-3, reads GAGVSQSPRYKVTKRGQDVTLRCDPISSHATLYWYQQALGQGPEFLTYFNYEAQPDKSGLPSDRFSAERPEGSISTLTIQRTEQRDSAMYRCASSQGLAADTQYFGPGTRLTVL.

With respect to this clone: Other DNA sequences in the sample encode the same CDR3. The genes are TRBV9 and TRBJ2-2; D remains unclear. The germline V gene has CDR1 SGDLS and CDR2 YYNGEE. V gave up 0 bases and J gave up 4 bases, with 4 bases separating them. This CDR3 region has 13 residues. The CDR3 sequence is CASSVVSTGELFF. The CDR3, as DNA: TGTGCCAGCAGCGTAGTGAGCACCGGGGAGCTGTTTTTT.

The V gene is TRBV11-2, the J gene TRBJ2-7; D call uncertain. The CDR3 is 11 amino acids. V was clipped by 6 bases and J by 5 bases, with 8 bases between them. The germline gives CDR1 SGHAT, CDR2 FQNNGV. The CDR3 DNA follows: TGTGCCAGCAGGGTCGAGGACGAGCAGTACTTC. Translating gives CASRVEDEQYF.